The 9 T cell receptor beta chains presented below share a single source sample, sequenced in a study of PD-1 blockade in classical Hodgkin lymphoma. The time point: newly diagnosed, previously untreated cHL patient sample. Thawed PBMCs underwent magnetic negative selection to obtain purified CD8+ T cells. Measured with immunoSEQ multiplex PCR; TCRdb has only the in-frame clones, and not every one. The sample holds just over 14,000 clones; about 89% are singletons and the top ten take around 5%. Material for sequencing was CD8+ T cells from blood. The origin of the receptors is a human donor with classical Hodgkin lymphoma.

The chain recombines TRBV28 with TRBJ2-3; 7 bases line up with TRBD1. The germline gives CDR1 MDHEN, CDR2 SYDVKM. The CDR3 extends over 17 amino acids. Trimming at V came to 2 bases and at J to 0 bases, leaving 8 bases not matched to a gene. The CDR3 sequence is CASSLATGLTSTDTQYF. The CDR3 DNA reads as TGTGCCAGCAGTTTAGCGACAGGGCTTACTAGCACAGATACGCAGTATTTT.

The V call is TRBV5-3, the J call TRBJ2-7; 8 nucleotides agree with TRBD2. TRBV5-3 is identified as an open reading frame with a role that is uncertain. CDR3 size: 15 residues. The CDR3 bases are TGTGCCAGCAGCTCCAGGACTAGCAGGAAGGACGAGCAGTACGTC. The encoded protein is CASSSRTSRKDEQYV.

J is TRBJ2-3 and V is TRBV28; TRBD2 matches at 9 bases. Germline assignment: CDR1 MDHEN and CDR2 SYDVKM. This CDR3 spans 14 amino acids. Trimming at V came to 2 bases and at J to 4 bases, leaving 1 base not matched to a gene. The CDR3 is CASSLAGGPDTQYF. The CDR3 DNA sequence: TGTGCCAGCAGTTTAGCGGGAGGGCCAGATACGCAGTATTTT.

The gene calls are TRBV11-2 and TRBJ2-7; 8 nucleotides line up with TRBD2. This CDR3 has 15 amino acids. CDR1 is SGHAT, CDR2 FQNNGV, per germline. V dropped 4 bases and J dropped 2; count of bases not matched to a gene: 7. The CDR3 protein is CASSYVPGGPYEQYF. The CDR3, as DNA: TGTGCCAGCAGCTACGTCCCGGGAGGGCCCTACGAGCAGTACTTC.

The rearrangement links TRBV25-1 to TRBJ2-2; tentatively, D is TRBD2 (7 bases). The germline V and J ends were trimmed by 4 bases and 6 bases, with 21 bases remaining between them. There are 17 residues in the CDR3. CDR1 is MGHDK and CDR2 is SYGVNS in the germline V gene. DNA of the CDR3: TGTGCCAGCAGTGCAGGACGGGGGGCGTCGAATCCCGGGGAGCTGTTTTTT. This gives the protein CASSAGRGASNPGELFF.

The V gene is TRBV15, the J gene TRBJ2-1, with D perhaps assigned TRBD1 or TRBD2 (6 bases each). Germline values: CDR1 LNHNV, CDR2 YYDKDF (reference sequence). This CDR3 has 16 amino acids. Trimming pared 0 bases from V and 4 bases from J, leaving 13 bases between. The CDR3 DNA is TGTGCCACCAGCAGAGATCTGGAGGGACAATACAATGAGCAGTTCTTC. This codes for CATSRDLEGQYNEQFF.

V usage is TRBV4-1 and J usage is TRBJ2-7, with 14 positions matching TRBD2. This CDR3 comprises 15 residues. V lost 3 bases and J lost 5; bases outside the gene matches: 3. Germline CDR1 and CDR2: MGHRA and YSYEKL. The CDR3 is CASSQGLAGVHEQYF. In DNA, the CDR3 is TGCGCCAGCAGCCAGGGACTAGCGGGAGTACACGAGCAGTACTTC.

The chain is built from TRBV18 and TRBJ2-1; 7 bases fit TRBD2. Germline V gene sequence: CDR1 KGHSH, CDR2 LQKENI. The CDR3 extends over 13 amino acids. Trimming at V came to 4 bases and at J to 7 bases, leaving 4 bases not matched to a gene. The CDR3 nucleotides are TGTGCCAGCTCACGGGAGGGCCTGAATGAGCAGTTCTTC. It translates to CASSREGLNEQFF.

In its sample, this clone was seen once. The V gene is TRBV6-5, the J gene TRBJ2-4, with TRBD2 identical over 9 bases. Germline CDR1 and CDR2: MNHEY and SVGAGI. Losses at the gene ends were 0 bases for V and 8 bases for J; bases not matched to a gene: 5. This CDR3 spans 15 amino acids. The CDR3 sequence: CASSYSGTSPDIQYF. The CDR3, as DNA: TGTGCCAGCAGTTACTCGGGGACTAGCCCGGACATTCAGTACTTC.